The 19 T cell receptor beta chains listed next were all sequenced from one sample in a study of cytomegalovirus exposure and HLA in healthy donors. The PCR employed 60 Vbeta primers together with 13 Jbeta primers. The table came from immunoSEQ multiplex PCR; TCRdb's copy has only in-frame clones and leaves some out. The profile shows about 110,000 clones, approximately 58% of them singletons. The sequenced sample consisted of PBMCs. The source is a woman in her 30s in good health and CMV-seronegative.

This clone has just a few counts. The chain recombines TRBV28 with TRBJ2-3, with 9 positions matching TRBD1. Germline CDR1 MDHEN, CDR2 SYDVKM. The V segment lost 4 bases and the J segment 3 bases; nucleotides outside the gene matches: 5. There are 15 residues in the CDR3. The CDR3 nucleotides are TGTGCCAGCAGTTCACAGGGGGCTTATACAGATACGCAGTATTTT. Translated: CASSSQGAYTDTQYF.

This sequence joins TRBV6-5 and TRBJ2-5; TRBD2 matches 9 bases. Matching the DNA end better, TRBJ2-7 makes the J call doubtful. This CDR3 contains 15 residues. CDR1 MNHEY and CDR2 SVGAGI come from the germline V gene. CDR3 residues: CASSYSGGRAHEQYF. The CDR3 DNA reads as TGTGCCAGCAGTTACTCTGGCGGGAGGGCCCACGAGCAGTACTTC.

This clone has a single count. V and J are TRBV28 and TRBJ2-2; a possible D gene is TRBD1 (6 bases). The CDR3 totals 18 residues. Between the trimmed V and J ends, which lost 5 bases and 3 bases, there was a span of 22 bases. Germline V gene data show CDR1 as MDHEN and CDR2 as SYDVKM. CDR3 protein: CASSQAHYRTADTGELFF. CDR3 DNA sequence: TGTGCCAGCAGTCAAGCGCACTACCGGACAGCCGACACCGGGGAGCTGTTTTTT.

The V gene is TRBV7-9, the J gene TRBJ2-1; perhaps TRBD2 as D (5 bases). Trimming pared 5 bases from V and 5 bases from J, leaving 13 bases between. The CDR3 has 14 residues. Germline V gene sequence: CDR1 SEHNR, CDR2 FQNEAQ (reference sequence). This CDR3 reads CASSPSWRDNEQFF. In nucleotides, the CDR3 is TGTGCCAGCAGCCCCAGTTGGCGGGACAATGAGCAGTTCTTC.

J is TRBJ2-3 and V is TRBV28; weak D call: TRBD2 (6 bases). In germline, CDR1 is MDHEN, CDR2 SYDVKM. The CDR3 covers 14 residues. Trimming removed 5 bases at V and 2 bases at J, with 11 bases between. The chain's CDR3 is CASSPGGNTDTQYF. The CDR3 bases are TGTGCCAGCAGTCCAGGAGGGAACACAGATACGCAGTATTTT.

This clone was detected a few times. The chain has TRBV6-5 and TRBJ1-2, with 7 bases fitting TRBD1. The CDR3 is 13 residues long. CDR1 is MNHEY and CDR2 is SVGAGI in the germline V gene. Trimming cost V 6 bases and J 4 bases; bases outside gene matches: 5. CDR3 region: CASRRQGFYGYTF. In DNA form, the CDR3 reads TGTGCCAGCAGGCGACAGGGCTTCTATGGCTACACCTTC.

The V call is TRBV4-1, the J call TRBJ1-2; 8 nucleotides match TRBD1. V lost 0 bases, J lost 3 bases, and 6 bases stayed unmatched. Looked up from germline, CDR1 is MGHRA and CDR2 is YSYEKL. This CDR3 is built from 16 residues. This CDR3 reads CASSQDKPGGYYGYTF. The CDR3 nucleotides are TGCGCCAGCAGCCAAGATAAGCCAGGGGGCTACTATGGCTACACCTTC.

The chain employs TRBV5-1 and TRBJ1-2; weak D call: TRBD1 (6 bases). CDR1 is SGHRS and CDR2 is YFSETQ in the germline V gene. The CDR3 totals 13 residues. Trimming shortened V by 4 bases and J by 7 bases, and 14 bases separated the two germline ends. The CDR3 DNA follows: TGCGCCAGCAGCGGAAGACAGGCGAGTGGCTACACCTTC. Its protein product is CASSGRQASGYTF.

The chain combines TRBV28 with TRBJ1-1; D unresolved. In germline, CDR1 is MDHEN, CDR2 SYDVKM. The CDR3 length is 11 residues. In nucleotides, the CDR3 is TGTGTTCTTAGAAAGAACACTGAAGCTTTCTTT. It codes for CVLRKNTEAFF.

V and J are TRBV6-1 and TRBJ1-1; D not resolved. V was trimmed by 2 bases and J by 0 bases, leaving 4 bases between them. The CDR3 spans 13 residues. Germline CDR1 reads MNHNS; CDR2 reads SASEGT. The CDR3 nucleotides read TGTGCCAGCAGTGAACAGTTGAACACTGAAGCTTTCTTT. Its translation: CASSEQLNTEAFF.

This clone was counted once. The J gene is TRBJ1-5, the V gene TRBV5-8; a possible D gene is TRBD1 (6 bases). V was clipped by 0 bases and J by 5 bases, with 12 bases between them. From germline, CDR1 is SGHTS and CDR2 YDEGEE. The CDR3 length is 15 residues. The CDR3 reads CASSLGGRGYQPQHF. The CDR3 DNA reads TGTGCCAGCAGCTTGGGTGGCAGGGGATATCAGCCCCAGCATTTT.

This sequence joins TRBV7-2 and TRBJ1-5; TRBD1 is a possible D gene (5 bases). This CDR3 is 14 amino acids long. Trimming took 1 base from V and 7 from J, leaving 11 bases between them. Germline V lookup: CDR1 SGHTA, CDR2 FQGNSA. In DNA form, the CDR3 reads TGTGCCAGCAGCTTAGAGGGGTTAAGCCAGCCCCAGCATTTT. Translating it yields CASSLEGLSQPQHF. The complete variable domain, with remaining parts taken from reference TRBV7-2 and TRBJ1-5, reads GAGVSQSPSNKVTEKGKDVELRCDPISGHTALYWYRQSLGQGLEFLIYFQGNSAPDKSGLPSDRFSAERTGGSVSTLTIQRTQQEDSAVYLCASSLEGLSQPQHFGDGTRLSIL.

V usage is TRBV6-5 and J usage is TRBJ2-2, with D perhaps matching TRBD2 (6 bases). The germline CDR1 and CDR2 sequences are MNHEY and SVGAGI. Trimming shortened V by 6 bases and J by 4 bases, and 12 bases separated the two germline ends. This CDR3 is 14 amino acids long. The CDR3 loop is CASSRTGVTGELFF. In DNA form, the CDR3 reads TGTGCCAGCAGCAGAACGGGGGTCACCGGGGAGCTGTTTTTT.

The rearrangement uses TRBV28 and TRBJ1-1; a weak D match, TRBD1 (6 bases). The CDR3 covers 13 residues. Trimming took 4 bases from V and 7 from J, leaving 13 bases between them. CDR1 is MDHEN and CDR2 is SYDVKM in the germline V gene. The CDR3 here is CASSSSGVFEAFF. The CDR3 DNA reads TGTGCCAGCAGTTCCTCAGGGGTCTTTGAAGCTTTCTTT.

This clone was seen only a few times. This chain uses TRBV19 with TRBJ2-5; tentative D call: TRBD2 (5 bases). The CDR3 runs to 13 residues. With 5 bases removed from V and 5 bases from J, the gap between germline ends came to 12 bases. Germline CDR1 and CDR2: LNHDA and SQIVND (reference sequence). CDR3 sequence reads: CASSETWRETQYF. The CDR3 nucleotides are TGTGCCAGTAGTGAAACATGGAGGGAGACCCAGTACTTC.

This chain connects TRBV7-2 to TRBJ2-7, with D perhaps TRBD2 (6 bases). V was clipped by 5 bases and J by 4 bases, with 24 bases between them. Germline loops: CDR1 SGHTA, CDR2 FQGNSA. The CDR3 runs to 17 residues. The CDR3 nucleotides are TGTGCCAGCAGCCACCGAGTCGCGGGGAGGCTTGGTTACGAGCAGTACTTC. Encoded protein: CASSHRVAGRLGYEQYF.

In its sample, this clone was seen a few times. The chain is built from TRBV19 and TRBJ1-1; D ambiguous. CDR3 length: 13 amino acids. The V gene lost 3 bases and the J gene lost 3 bases, with 8 bases spanning the gap. Germline V CDR1 and CDR2: LNHDA, SQIVND (reference sequence). CDR3 nucleotide sequence: TGTGCCAGTAGTATCCGCGCTCACACTGAAGCTTTCTTT. Protein: CASSIRAHTEAFF.

This rearrangement joins TRBV7-2 to TRBJ2-4, with 7 bases aligning to TRBD2. This CDR3 contains 15 residues. CDR1 SGHTA and CDR2 FQGNSA come from the germline V gene. The junction had 9 bases not matched to a gene; V was cut back by 4 bases and J by 6 bases. As DNA, the CDR3 is TGTGCCAGCAGCTCACTCGGACTAGTAGGAAACATTCAGTACTTC. It is translated as CASSSLGLVGNIQYF.

This chain joins TRBV20-1 and TRBJ2-7; D remains ambiguous. In germline, CDR1 is DFQATT, CDR2 SNEGSKA (reference sequence). This CDR3 is 11 amino acids long. V was cut by 0 bases and J by 7 bases, with 7 bases left in between. In DNA form, the CDR3 reads TGCAGTGCTAGAGATGGAGTAGAGCAGTACTTC. This codes for CSARDGVEQYF.